The rows below give T cell receptor beta chains drawn from one sample of a study of T cell responses to AZD1222 COVID-19 vaccine. The data were produced by immunoSEQ multiplex PCR, yet TCRdb's version contains in-frame clones alone and is incomplete. The table lists around 130,000 clones, approximately 92% of them singletons. The sequencing here drew on peripheral blood, taken 28 days after the second dose of the MenACWY control vaccine. The receptors come from an adult who received the MenACWY meningococcal vaccine as a control. Both conserved end residues are part of each CDR3. D genes are given only for firm matches. Clone size appears in some rows only: once, few, many, or a class for an expanded clone.

>once|TRBV7-9|TRBD1|TRBJ2-2
CAHSGTGNTGELFF
TGTGCCCACTCCGGGACAGGGAACACCGGGGAGCTGTTTTTT
>-|TRBV7-2|-|TRBJ2-2
CASSLRAGTGELFF
TGTGCCAGCAGCTTAAGGGCCGGGACCGGGGAGCTGTTTTTT
>-|TRBV5-5|-|TRBJ2-3
CASSLTADRSTDTQYF
TGTGCCAGCAGCCTGACGGCGGACAGAAGCACAGATACGCAGTATTTT
>-|TRBV2|TRBD1|TRBJ1-5
CASGQALNQPQHF
TGTGCCAGCGGACAGGCCCTTAATCAGCCCCAGCATTTT
>-|TRBV5-1|TRBD1|TRBJ2-5
CASSYGTGQETQYF
TGCGCCAGCAGTTACGGGACAGGCCAAGAGACCCAGTACTTC
>-|TRBV29-1|-|TRBJ1-2
CSVDGQGYGYTF
TGCAGCGTTGATGGGCAGGGCTATGGCTACACCTTC
>once|TRBV5-1|-|TRBJ2-2
CASRGRRDTGELFF
TGCGCCAGCAGGGGGCGCCGAGACACCGGGGAGCTGTTTTTT
>-|TRBV19|-|TRBJ1-2
CASSTGLPKAYGYTF
TGTGCCAGTAGTACGGGGCTCCCCAAAGCCTATGGCTACACCTTC
>-|TRBV6-5|TRBD1|TRBJ2-5
CASSFSPSGGLETQYF
TGTGCCAGCAGTTTCTCCCCCTCAGGGGGCTTAGAGACCCAGTACTTC
>-|TRBV28|TRBD2|TRBJ2-3
CASSFSPSGEHTDTQYF
TGTGCCAGCAGTTTTTCTCCCAGCGGGGAACACACAGATACGCAGTATTTT
>once|TRBV4-3|TRBD1|TRBJ1-2
CASSHQGGTVNYGYTF
TGCGCCAGCAGCCACCAAGGTGGGACAGTCAACTATGGCTACACCTTC
>once|TRBV29-1|-|TRBJ2-1
CSVEVGAAGYEQFF
TGCAGCGTTGAAGTCGGCGCAGCTGGCTATGAGCAGTTCTTC
>-|TRBV2|-|TRBJ2-4
CAIQRPWAELAKNIQYF
TGTGCCATCCAGAGACCGTGGGCGGAGCTAGCCAAAAACATTCAGTACTTC
>-|TRBV2|-|TRBJ1-2
CASTSGPNYGYTF
TGTGCCAGCACGTCAGGGCCTAACTATGGCTACACCTTC
>-|TRBV29-1|TRBD1|TRBJ1-2
CSVDNRQGTNYGYTF
TGCAGCGTCGATAACCGACAGGGGACTAACTATGGCTACACCTTC